This passage covers 27 T cell receptor beta chains from one sample sequenced in a study of blood T cell repertoires in COVID-19. Generated by immunoSEQ multiplex PCR, the TCRdb table keeps only in-frame clones and is missing some. The sample consists of some 250,000 clones, around 87% of them appearing once. The sequenced material came from peripheral blood. Source of these receptors: a woman aged 60 to 75 with COVID-19, enrolled during active disease.

This chain links TRBV19 with TRBJ2-7; 8 nucleotides align to TRBD1. V trimming: 4 bases; J trimming: 4 bases; junction bases outside the gene matches: 3. From germline, CDR1 is LNHDA and CDR2 SQIVND (reference sequence). The CDR3 consists of 13 residues. CDR3 protein: CASSRQGLYEQYF. DNA of the CDR3: TGTGCCAGTAGTAGACAGGGGTTATACGAGCAGTACTTC.

The chain uses TRBV4-2 and TRBJ2-1; 9 bases are a match to TRBD2. The CDR3 extends over 15 amino acids. V gave up 1 base and J gave up 4 bases; unmatched junction bases: 2. Germline loops: CDR1 LGHNA, CDR2 YNFKEQ. The CDR3 spells CASSQGLAVYNEQFF. In DNA form, the CDR3 reads TGTGCCAGCAGCCAAGGACTAGCGGTATACAATGAGCAGTTCTTC.

This rearrangement joins TRBV7-2 to TRBJ1-1; 8 nucleotides align to TRBD1. The CDR3 runs 14 residues. Germline-derived CDR1 and CDR2 are SGHTA and FQGNSA. With 5 bases clipped from V and 7 bases from J, the junction kept 9 bases outside the gene matches. CDR3 protein: CASSKDRVTVEAFF. CDR3 sequence (DNA): TGTGCCAGCAGCAAGGACAGGGTCACTGTTGAAGCTTTCTTT.

The chain combines TRBV5-1 with TRBJ2-7; possible D gene TRBD2, 6 bases. The germline V and J ends were trimmed by 0 bases and 6 bases, with 16 bases remaining between them. The CDR3 sequence is 15 residues long. Germline CDR1 is SGHRS and CDR2 is YFSETQ. The CDR3 bases are TGCGCCAGCAGCTTGGACGAGGGACTGGTTAGCGAGCAGTACTTC. Its protein product is CASSLDEGLVSEQYF.

In DNA form, the CDR3 reads TGTGCCAGCGGCATTACCGACTCCTACGAGCAGTACTTC. The encoded protein is CASGITDSYEQYF. This sequence joins TRBV6-6 and TRBJ2-7; D gene unclear. Germline CDR1 and CDR2: MNHNY and SVGAGI (reference sequence). V gave up 8 bases and J gave up 0 bases, with 11 bases separating them. The CDR3 is made up of 13 amino acids.

In this sample, this clone turned up once. The rearrangement joins TRBV28 to TRBJ2-7; 8 bases fit TRBD1. Germline lookup yields CDR1 MDHEN and CDR2 SYDVKM. The CDR3 length is 15 residues. Trimming removed 3 bases from V and 6 bases from J; junction bases left unmatched: 10. Here the CDR3 reads CASSFRGRGRPEQYF. CDR3 bases: TGTGCCAGCAGTTTTCGCGGCAGGGGGCGCCCCGAGCAGTACTTC.

The J gene is TRBJ1-1, the V gene TRBV5-1; 7 nucleotides agree with TRBD1. The germline gives CDR1 SGHRS, CDR2 YFSETQ. The CDR3 runs to 14 residues. V lost 4 bases to trimming and J lost 7 bases; unmatched junction nucleotides: 10. The CDR3 nucleotides are TGCGCCAGCAGCCGGGACAGCTACCAGTTTGAAGCTTTCTTT. Its protein is CASSRDSYQFEAFF.

The rearrangement uses TRBV6-6 and TRBJ1-5, with TRBD1 identical over 12 bases. The CDR3 consists of 15 residues. Germline V gene data show CDR1 as MNHNY and CDR2 as SVGAGI (reference sequence). V gave up 7 bases and J gave up 6 bases; unmatched junction bases: 7. CDR3 DNA: TGTGCCAGCACTTCGGGACAGGGGGCTGTTCAGCCCCAGCATTTT. Its translation: CASTSGQGAVQPQHF.

V gene TRBV21-1 combines with J gene TRBJ2-7; whether TRBD1, the table's D call, matches the DNA was not checked. TRBV21-1 has pseudogene status. The CDR3 loop spans 14 amino acids. The DNA for the CDR3 is TGTGCCAGCAGCCGGGACAGGCTTATCTACGAGCAGTACTTC. It translates to CASSRDRLIYEQYF.

The chain employs TRBV19 and TRBJ1-1; D is unclear. The CDR3 sequence is 15 residues long. Germline V gene lookup returns CDR1 LNHDA and CDR2 SQIVND (reference sequence). Trimming took 3 bases from V and 4 from J, leaving 15 bases between them. CDR3 nucleotides: TGTGCCAGTAGTATGCCCCCACCAGGAGGCACTGAAGCTTTCTTT. It yields the protein CASSMPPPGGTEAFF.

The rearrangement links TRBV6-6 to TRBJ1-3; TRBD1 is a possible D gene (6 bases). The V gene's germline CDR1 is MNHNY and CDR2 SVGAGI (reference sequence). This CDR3 is 14 amino acids long. V lost 6 bases, J lost 2 bases, and 11 bases lay in between. The DNA for the CDR3 is TGTGCCAGCAGAACACAGGGTGCTGGAAACACCATATATTTT. Its translation: CASRTQGAGNTIYF.

V and J are TRBV7-2 and TRBJ2-1, with TRBD2 identical over 13 bases. Per the germline V gene, CDR1 is SGHTA and CDR2 is FQGNSA. Trimming removed 4 bases from V and 3 bases from J; junction bases left unmatched: 6. This CDR3 comprises 17 residues. CDR3 sequence: CASSYRLAGGRYNEQFF. CDR3 in DNA: TGTGCCAGCAGCTACCGACTAGCGGGAGGCCGCTACAATGAGCAGTTCTTC.

V gene TRBV25-1 combines with J gene TRBJ2-3, with a tentative D call TRBD2 (7 bases). The CDR3 has 17 residues. The germline V and J ends were trimmed by 6 bases and 1 base, with 20 bases remaining between them. CDR1 is MGHDK, CDR2 SYGVNS, per germline. The CDR3 sequence: CASSSPRGLAGTDTQYF. The CDR3 DNA is TGTGCCAGCAGCTCCCCCCGGGGGCTAGCGGGCACAGATACGCAGTATTTT.

The chain has TRBV10-3 and TRBJ1-5, with D unclear. The CDR3 is 15 amino acids. Germline V gives CDR1 ENHRY, CDR2 SYGVKD. The V end lost 0 bases, the J end lost 0 bases, and 6 bases lay between the germline ends. The CDR3 coding sequence is TGTGCCATCAGTGAGTCAAGCGATAGCAATCAGCCCCAGCATTTT. It encodes CAISESSDSNQPQHF.

The rearrangement uses TRBV11-2 and TRBJ1-2; perhaps TRBD1 as D (5 bases). V was pared by 0 bases and J by 3 bases, with 11 bases between. CDR3 size: 15 residues. In germline, CDR1 is SGHAT, CDR2 FQNNGV. CDR3 amino acids: CASSLDSIRDYGYTF. The CDR3 nucleotides read TGTGCCAGCAGCTTAGATTCGATCAGGGACTATGGCTACACCTTC.

For the CDR3, the DNA is TGTGCCAGCAGCGAAAGACTAGCGGGAGGTACCGGGGAGCTGTTTTTT. Residues: CASSERLAGGTGELFF. The chain couples TRBV9 to TRBJ2-2, with 13 bases lining up with TRBD2. Germline V lookup: CDR1 SGDLS, CDR2 YYNGEE. The CDR3 covers 16 residues. The V segment lost 3 bases and the J segment 5 bases; nucleotides outside the gene matches: 4.

The CDR3 protein is CASSQEAYEQYF. The CDR3, as DNA: TGTGCCAGCAGCCAAGAGGCCTACGAGCAGTACTTC. V usage is TRBV11-2 and J usage is TRBJ2-7; D is unclear. CDR1 is SGHAT and CDR2 is FQNNGV in the germline V gene. V lost 5 bases, J lost 2 bases, and 7 bases lay in between. The CDR3 loop spans 12 amino acids.

V gene TRBV7-2 combines with J gene TRBJ2-1; tentative D call: TRBD2 (6 bases). V was trimmed by 1 base and J by 12 bases, leaving 13 bases between them. The CDR3 is made up of 13 amino acids. The germline CDR1 and CDR2 sequences are SGHTA and FQGNSA. The CDR3 region is CASSLGPSRGQFF. DNA for the CDR3: TGTGCCAGCAGCTTAGGTCCTTCGCGGGGGCAGTTCTTC.

This clone was found once. The V call is TRBV7-9, the J call TRBJ2-3; 10 nucleotides agree with TRBD2. The trim removed 3 bases at V and 0 bases at J, leaving 9 bases unmatched. Per the germline V gene, CDR1 is SEHNR and CDR2 is FQNEAQ (reference sequence). The length of the CDR3 is 18 residues. The CDR3 loop reads CASSFFFTTSGSTDTQYF. DNA for the CDR3: TGTGCCAGCAGCTTTTTTTTCACGACTAGCGGGAGCACAGATACGCAGTATTTT.

This chain joins TRBV5-1 and TRBJ2-2, with D maybe TRBD1 (6 bases). The CDR3 totals 13 residues. V lost 6 bases, J lost 2 bases, and 8 bases lay in between. Looked up from germline, CDR1 is SGHRS and CDR2 is YFSETQ. The CDR3 nucleotides read TGCGCCAGCAACAGGGCTAACACCGGGGAGCTGTTTTTT. Its protein product is CASNRANTGELFF.

V gene TRBV10-3 combines with J gene TRBJ1-1; unclear D gene. The CDR3 covers 12 residues. Deletions cut 6 bases from V and 7 bases from J, with 12 bases between. Looked up from germline, CDR1 is ENHRY and CDR2 is SYGVKD. In DNA form, the CDR3 reads TGTGCCATCAGACGGGGAGGGATTGAAGCTTTCTTT. Translated, it gives CAIRRGGIEAFF.

V usage is TRBV7-3 and J usage is TRBJ2-1, with 10 bases that match TRBD1. The CDR3 runs 15 residues. The V gene end was trimmed by 5 bases and the J gene end by 8 bases; junction bases not matched to a gene: 9. CDR1 is SGHTA and CDR2 is FQGTGA in the germline V gene. This chain's CDR3 is CASSISGTGVHEQFF. CDR3 sequence (DNA): TGTGCCAGCAGCATCTCCGGGACAGGGGTCCATGAGCAGTTCTTC.

The rearrangement links TRBV28 to TRBJ1-2; D is possibly TRBD1 (5 bases). The V and J ends lost 5 bases and 8 bases respectively, with 9 bases between them. Germline-derived CDR1 and CDR2 are MDHEN and SYDVKM. The CDR3 totals 11 residues. The CDR3 DNA sequence: TGTGCCAGCAGTCTCCGACAGGGCTACACCTTC. Translating gives CASSLRQGYTF.

This clone was found once. CDR3 coding DNA: TGTGCCAGCAGCCCCAGGGTGGCCAAAAACATTCAGTACTTC. It is translated as CASSPRVAKNIQYF. The chain recombines TRBV3-1 (or the pseudogene TRBV3-2) with TRBJ2-4; a weak D match, TRBD1 (5 bases). V was clipped by 4 bases and J by 1 base, with 8 bases between them. CDR1 is LGHDT and CDR2 is YNNKEL in the germline V gene (reference sequence). The CDR3 totals 14 residues.

This sequence joins TRBV6-2 or TRBV6-3 and TRBJ2-3, with D unresolved. V was trimmed by 4 bases and J by 6 bases, leaving 8 bases between them. Looked up from germline, CDR1 is MNHEY and CDR2 is SVGEGT. The CDR3 spans 12 residues. CDR3 in amino acids: CASSFSSDTQYF. In DNA, the CDR3 is TGTGCCAGCAGTTTTTCGTCGGATACGCAGTATTTT.

The V and J genes are TRBV11-2 and TRBJ1-6; TRBD1 matches 7 bases. Trimming removed 1 base from V and 7 bases from J; junction bases left unmatched: 7. Germline loops: CDR1 SGHAT, CDR2 FQNNGV. The CDR3 is 16 amino acids. For the CDR3, the DNA is TGTGCCAGCAGCTTAGGGATGACAGGGCGGAATTCACCCCTCCACTTT. Amino acid sequence: CASSLGMTGRNSPLHF. Together with reference TRBV11-2 and TRBJ1-6, the CDR3 gives the full variable domain: EAGVAQSPRYKIIEKRQSVAFWCNPISGHATLYWYQQILGQGPKLLIQFQNNGVVDDSQLPKDRFSAERLKGVDSTLKIQPAKLEDSAVYLCASSLGMTGRNSPLHFGNGTRLTVT.

The chain combines TRBV7-2 with TRBJ1-2; 8 bases are a match to TRBD1. The CDR3 consists of 14 residues. The germline V gene encodes CDR1 SGHTA and CDR2 FQGNSA. V lost 5 bases and J lost 7; bases outside the gene matches: 9. CDR3 loop: CASSPQQGVPGYTF. The CDR3 coding sequence is TGTGCCAGCAGCCCCCAACAGGGGGTGCCTGGCTACACCTTC.